The sample holds many counts of the clone carrying this TCR beta chain. Its target is unknown. The sample is drawn from a study of identical twins. All donors were healthy, and all were Caucasian. Study results and caveats: The conclusions drew on cross-sectional statistical analysis instead of tracking the same donors. With abundant cord blood beta clonotypes, insertions were fewer; memory repertoires showed no such pattern. Out-of-frame alpha sequences common to twins exhibited a surplus of low generation probability.

Using its own MiXCR run on the 5' RACE reads, TCRdb lists one record per CDR3 protein. The sample holds about 260,000 distinct CDR3 sequences, 5.5% to 7% seen once. CDR3 size: 14 residues. CDR1 is SGHTA and CDR2 is FQGTGA in the germline V gene. The germline V and J ends were trimmed by 1 base and 2 bases, with 6 bases remaining between them. In addition, the sample was reused for a study of yellow fever vaccine responses in identical twins.

The TCR originated in a woman aged 18 to 35 in good health. The sequencing input was memory (CD45RO+) T cells sorted from blood. The chain links TRBV7-3 to TRBJ2-1; D gene ambiguous. DNA for the CDR3: TGTGCCAGCAGCTTAAGCTCGGCCTACAATGAGCAGTTCTTC. Its protein product is CASSLSSAYNEQFF.